The next 26 T cell receptor beta chains were all read from a single sample in a study of T cell changes during pregnancy in multiple sclerosis. Assay used: immunoSEQ multiplex PCR; TCRdb lists only in-frame clones, some missing. The sample consists of about 80,000 clones, around 94% of them appearing once. Sample: peripheral blood, taken in the second trimester of pregnancy. These receptors came from a female donor in good health, enrolled as a control in a pregnancy study.

This rearrangement joins TRBV7-2 to TRBJ2-7; 16 bases line up with TRBD2. The germline gives CDR1 SGHTA, CDR2 FQGNSA. The trim removed 3 bases at V and 4 bases at J, leaving 0 bases unmatched. The CDR3 runs to 15 residues. As DNA, the CDR3 is TGTGCCAGCAGCTTGGGACTAGCGGGAGGGTACGAGCAGTACTTC. This gives the protein CASSLGLAGGYEQYF.

A single count supports this clone. Written as DNA, the CDR3 is TGTGCCAGCAAGAGGACAGAGATTAATGAAAAACTGTTTTTT. Its protein is CASKRTEINEKLFF. The chain employs TRBV6-1 and TRBJ1-4; perhaps TRBD1 as D (6 bases). The V gene lost 7 bases and the J gene lost 4 bases, with 13 bases spanning the gap. The CDR3 has 14 residues. Per the germline V gene, CDR1 is MNHNS and CDR2 is SASEGT.

This clone has just a few counts. This chain links TRBV4-2 with TRBJ1-1, with a possible D match to TRBD1 (6 bases). Germline lookup yields CDR1 LGHNA and CDR2 YNFKEQ. The CDR3 has 14 residues. The ends were cut back, 0 bases at V and 4 bases at J, with 9 bases in the middle. The CDR3 is CASSQDWGRTEAFF. CDR3 nucleotides: TGTGCCAGCAGCCAAGATTGGGGGCGCACTGAAGCTTTCTTT.

The V call is TRBV27, the J call TRBJ2-1, with unresolved D. V lost 0 bases to trimming and J lost 7 bases, with 7 bases between them. CDR1 is MNHEY and CDR2 is SMNVEV in the germline V gene (reference sequence). The CDR3 is made up of 13 amino acids. The CDR3 spells CASSLSFSNEQFF. The CDR3 DNA reads TGTGCCAGCAGTTTATCCTTCAGTAATGAGCAGTTCTTC.

The chain links TRBV5-1 to TRBJ2-7; the match to TRBD2 covers 8 bases. Trimming cost V 3 bases and J 4 bases; bases outside gene matches: 9. The CDR3 length is 15 residues. The germline V gene has CDR1 SGHRS and CDR2 YFSETQ. The CDR3 DNA sequence: TGCGCCAGCAGCTCCGGACGGGGGGGACCTTACGAGCAGTACTTC. Translated: CASSSGRGGPYEQYF.

The chain is built from TRBV7-9 and TRBJ1-5; 7 bases align to TRBD1. The germline V gene has CDR1 SEHNR and CDR2 FQNEAQ (reference sequence). With V trimmed by 4 bases and J by 9 bases, 15 bases remained unmatched. The CDR3 length is 16 residues. The CDR3 sequence: CASSSYVDRDEVPQHF. DNA for the CDR3: TGTGCCAGCAGCTCCTATGTCGACAGGGATGAGGTGCCCCAGCATTTT.

This rearrangement joins TRBV21-1 to TRBJ2-1; the table's TRBD2 call for D was not verified on the DNA. TRBV21-1 corresponds to a pseudogene. This CDR3 comprises 22 residues. CDR3 sequence: CASSTHGTSGRPKGSSYNEQFF. The CDR3 region has the DNA TGTGCCAGCAGCACACATGGGACTAGCGGGAGGCCAAAAGGTAGCTCCTACAATGAGCAGTTCTTC.

The chain couples TRBV25-1 to TRBJ2-1, with TRBD2 matching over 7 bases. The CDR3 spans 14 residues. Trimming at V came to 2 bases and at J to 6 bases, leaving 4 bases not matched to a gene. The germline V gene has CDR1 MGHDK and CDR2 SYGVNS. The CDR3 loop reads CASSEGLAVNEQFF. The CDR3 bases are TGTGCCAGCAGTGAAGGCCTAGCGGTCAATGAGCAGTTCTTC.

The chain is built from TRBV29-1 and TRBJ2-1; 7 nucleotides align to TRBD2. CDR3 length: 15 residues. The junction had 6 bases not matched to a gene; V was cut back by 2 bases and J by 2 bases. Germline V gives CDR1 SQVTM, CDR2 ANQGSEA. Here the CDR3 DNA reads TGCAGCGTTGAAACGGGAGGAGGGACCTACAATGAGCAGTTCTTC. Translating it yields CSVETGGGTYNEQFF.

J is TRBJ1-5 and V is TRBV5-1; weak D call: TRBD1 (5 bases). The CDR3 loop spans 13 amino acids. The germline gives CDR1 SGHRS, CDR2 YFSETQ. V was cut by 2 bases and J by 5 bases, with 8 bases left in between. CDR3: CASSFEGDQPQHF. The CDR3 coding sequence is TGCGCCAGCAGCTTTGAAGGGGATCAGCCCCAGCATTTT.

The V gene is TRBV5-5, the J gene TRBJ2-1; 11 positions agree with TRBD2. Germline V CDR1 and CDR2: SGHKS, YYEKEE (reference sequence). This CDR3 has 15 residues. Trimming removed 4 bases from V and 5 bases from J; junction bases left unmatched: 5. CDR3: CASSPGLAVDNEQFF. The CDR3, as DNA: TGTGCCAGCAGCCCGGGACTAGCGGTCGACAATGAGCAGTTCTTC.

The CDR3 region has the DNA TGTGCCAGCAGGACGGGAGGACAGGGGACCTACGAGCAGTACTTC. Amino acids: CASRTGGQGTYEQYF. The rearrangement links TRBV6-5 to TRBJ2-7; 9 bases fit TRBD1. With 6 bases clipped from V and 2 bases from J, the junction kept 8 bases outside the gene matches. The germline V gene encodes CDR1 MNHEY and CDR2 SVGAGI. CDR3 length equals 15 residues.

CDR3 amino acids: CSVVTSGSSKETQYF. The CDR3 DNA reads as TGCAGCGTCGTGACTAGCGGGAGCTCTAAAGAGACCCAGTACTTC. This chain links TRBV29-1 with TRBJ2-5; TRBD2 matches at 12 bases. Trimming took 6 bases from V and 3 from J; bases not matched to a gene: 8. CDR1 SQVTM and CDR2 ANQGSEA come from the germline V gene. This CDR3 contains 15 residues.

This chain uses TRBV5-6 with TRBJ2-3; TRBD2 matches at 10 bases. The V segment lost 1 base and the J segment 2 bases; nucleotides outside the gene matches: 4. This CDR3 has 16 amino acids. Germline V lookup: CDR1 SGHDT, CDR2 YYEEEE. As DNA, the CDR3 is TGTGCCAGCAGCTTGTATAGCGGGAGGCTCACAGATACGCAGTATTTT. This encodes CASSLYSGRLTDTQYF.

V usage is TRBV7-9 and J usage is TRBJ2-7, with 7 bases identical to TRBD1. The CDR3 length is 14 residues. Germline V gene data show CDR1 as SEHNR and CDR2 as FQNEAQ (reference sequence). Trimming took 5 bases from V and 5 from J; bases not matched to a gene: 9. The CDR3 region has the DNA TGTGCCAGCAGCCCAAGGGGGACAGTAAACGAGCAGTACTTC. Amino acid sequence: CASSPRGTVNEQYF.

V gene TRBV7-9 combines with J gene TRBJ1-1; 7 bases are a match to TRBD1. Per the germline V gene, CDR1 is SEHNR and CDR2 is FQNEAQ (reference sequence). The CDR3 is made up of 13 amino acids. Unmatched junction bases numbered 5, after V lost 6 bases and J lost 4 bases. The CDR3, as DNA: TGTGCCAGCAGTGAGGGGGCAATCACTGAAGCTTTCTTT. Encoded protein: CASSEGAITEAFF.

The chain carries TRBV6-4 and TRBJ1-2; 9 nucleotides agree with TRBD1. Trimming took 9 bases from V and 4 from J; bases not matched to a gene: 9. From germline, CDR1 is MRHNA and CDR2 SNTAGT. CDR3 length: 14 residues. The CDR3 coding sequence is TGTGCCAGTAGACCGGGACAGGGCTCCTATGGCTACACCTTC. Amino acids: CASRPGQGSYGYTF.

The chain uses TRBV4-1 and TRBJ2-2; 10 bases fit TRBD2. With 4 bases clipped from V and 6 bases from J, the junction kept 17 bases outside the gene matches. The germline V gene encodes CDR1 MGHRA and CDR2 YSYEKL. The CDR3 has 19 residues. The DNA for the CDR3 is TGCGCCAGCAGCCGGGGGTGGAGCGGGAGGGAGTCTAACGCCGGGGAGCTGTTTTTT. This encodes CASSRGWSGRESNAGELFF.

The CDR3 loop is CAIYANQGNYEQYF. CDR3 in DNA: TGTGCCATCTATGCTAACCAGGGGAACTACGAGCAGTACTTC. This chain uses TRBV10-3 with TRBJ2-7; weak D call: TRBD1 (6 bases). The germline CDR1 and CDR2 sequences are ENHRY and SYGVKD. This CDR3 has 14 residues. Trimming pared 8 bases from V and 3 bases from J, leaving 17 bases between.

This chain joins TRBV7-9 and TRBJ1-1; TRBD1 agrees at 9 bases. Germline CDR1 and CDR2: SEHNR and FQNEAQ (reference sequence). The CDR3 runs to 15 residues. The J segment lost 4 bases and the V segment lost 5 bases, leaving 8 bases of the junction unmatched. The CDR3 DNA is TGTGCCAGCAGCAGGACACAGGGGGCGAGCACTGAAGCTTTCTTT. Encoded protein: CASSRTQGASTEAFF.

This sequence joins TRBV21-1 and TRBJ2-7; the table names TRBD2, a call not compared with the DNA. TRBV21-1 is reported as a pseudogene. The CDR3 is made up of 13 amino acids. The CDR3 reads CAEEGLNAYEQYF. CDR3 nucleotide sequence: TGTGCCGAGGAGGGGCTGAATGCCTACGAGCAGTACTTC.

The gene calls are TRBV28 and TRBJ1-4; tentative D call: TRBD1 (6 bases). Between the trimmed V and J ends, which lost 5 bases and 0 bases, there was a span of 19 bases. The germline CDR1 and CDR2 sequences are MDHEN and SYDVKM. The CDR3 extends over 18 amino acids. CDR3 sequence reads: CASSPRTGWSATNEKLFF. In DNA, the CDR3 is TGTGCCAGCAGTCCCCGCACAGGGTGGTCGGCAACTAATGAAAAACTGTTTTTT.

The chain has TRBV28 and TRBJ2-1, with 7 bases aligning to TRBD2. Germline V gene lookup returns CDR1 MDHEN and CDR2 SYDVKM. V trimming: 2 bases; J trimming: 6 bases; junction bases outside the gene matches: 13. The CDR3 totals 17 residues. As DNA, the CDR3 is TGTGCCAGCAGTTTAGCCCGGGGACTAACCAAAAGCAATGAGCAGTTCTTC. Its translation: CASSLARGLTKSNEQFF.

This chain links TRBV5-1 with TRBJ2-3; the D gene is possibly TRBD2 (6 bases). In germline, CDR1 is SGHRS, CDR2 YFSETQ. Trimming stripped 4 bases from V and 2 bases from J, with 14 bases between. The CDR3 is made up of 15 amino acids. The CDR3 spells CASSPGDGHTDTQYF. CDR3 nucleotide sequence: TGCGCCAGCAGCCCGGGGGATGGTCACACAGATACGCAGTATTTT. The whole variable domain, filled in from reference TRBV5-1 and TRBJ2-3, reads KAGVTQTPRYLIKTRGQQVTLSCSPISGHRSVSWYQQTPGQGLQFLFEYFSETQRNKGNFPGRFSGRQFSNSRSEMNVSTLELGDSALYLCASSPGDGHTDTQYFGPGTRLTVL.

V and J are TRBV5-1 and TRBJ2-1; TRBD1 matches 7 bases. V shed 4 bases and J 0 bases; nucleotides not matched to a gene: 4. CDR1 and CDR2 (germline): SGHRS, YFSETQ. The CDR3 extends over 15 amino acids. CDR3 DNA: TGCGCCAGCAGCAGGGGGCCGTTCTCCTACAATGAGCAGTTCTTC. This gives the protein CASSRGPFSYNEQFF.

The genes are TRBV18 and TRBJ1-4; D not certain. CDR1 is KGHSH and CDR2 is LQKENI in the germline V gene. The CDR3 contains 11 residues. The V and J ends lost 2 bases and 8 bases respectively, with 3 bases between them. The CDR3 nucleotides read TGTGCCAGCTCACCAGGCGAAAAACTGTTTTTT. It is translated as CASSPGEKLFF.